The present entry profiles one T cell receptor beta chain with its context. The data stem from a study of blood T cell repertoires in COVID-19. Study context: Acute and convalescent COVID-19 specimens originated in the United States, Italy and Spain. PBMCs, B-cell-depleted T cells, or T cells provided the cDNA or gDNA that made up the material.

Authors' analysis steps: Amplification of reference gene primers provided the estimated nucleated cell counts. TCRdb's table, derived via immunoSEQ multiplex PCR, lists solely in-frame clones and lacks some. The V and J calls and the clone size are those of that table, but D and trimming were determined from the DNA. The table has 86,000 or so clones, roughly 80% seen once. V lost 4 bases and J lost 3, with 8 bases in between. The CDR3 length is 13 residues. Germline assignment: CDR1 SGHAT and CDR2 FQNNGV. The receptor was derived from a man aged 65 to 85 with acute or convalescent COVID-19. V usage is TRBV11-2 and J usage is TRBJ2-3, with a tentative D call TRBD2 (5 bases). The sequenced material came from peripheral blood. CDR3 residues: CASSSQRTDTQYF. Here the CDR3 DNA reads TGTGCCAGCAGCTCTCAGCGGACAGATACGCAGTATTTT. Together with reference TRBV11-2 and TRBJ2-3, the CDR3 gives the full variable domain: EAGVAQSPRYKIIEKRQSVAFWCNPISGHATLYWYQQILGQGPKLLIQFQNNGVVDDSQLPKDRFSAERLKGVDSTLKIQPAKLEDSAVYLCASSSQRTDTQYFGPGTRLTVL.